This T cell receptor (beta chain) was identified during a study of PD-1 blockade in classical Hodgkin lymphoma. Sequenced by immunoSEQ multiplex PCR; TCRdb stores in-frame clones only, minus some. In the table there are tens of thousands of clones, around four fifths of which are singletons. Trimming shortened V by 6 bases and J by 5 bases, and 13 bases separated the two germline ends. The germline V gene encodes CDR1 SNHLY and CDR2 FYNNEI. The CDR3 has 13 residues. Each and every patient relapsed after autologous stem cell transplantation, and patients got differing brentuximab vedotin exposure. Sequencing was performed on peripheral blood mononuclear cells (PBMCs), taken at baseline. This sequence joins TRBV2 and TRBJ2-5; the D gene could be TRBD1 or TRBD2 (5 bases each). The sequence was obtained from a human donor with classical Hodgkin lymphoma. The CDR3 sequence: CASRRAWGETQYF. The CDR3 DNA sequence: TGTGCCAGCAGGAGGGCCTGGGGGGAGACCCAGTACTTC.